This TCR beta chain came from a study of blood T cell repertoires in COVID-19. Here immunoSEQ multiplex PCR was the method, and the copy in TCRdb shows in-frame clones only, minus some. The sample has approximately 150,000 clones, 88% seen once. CDR1 is ENHRY and CDR2 is SYGVKD in the germline V gene. The germline V and J ends were trimmed by 5 bases and 4 bases, with 11 bases remaining between them. This CDR3 is built from 13 residues. This rearrangement joins TRBV10-3 to TRBJ1-1, with unresolved D. Sequencing used peripheral blood. The TCR comes from a woman aged 55-70 years with acute or convalescent COVID-19. The CDR3 DNA reads as TGTGCCATCAGTAGCCAGGTCAGCACTGAAGCTTTCTTT. This encodes CAISSQVSTEAFF.